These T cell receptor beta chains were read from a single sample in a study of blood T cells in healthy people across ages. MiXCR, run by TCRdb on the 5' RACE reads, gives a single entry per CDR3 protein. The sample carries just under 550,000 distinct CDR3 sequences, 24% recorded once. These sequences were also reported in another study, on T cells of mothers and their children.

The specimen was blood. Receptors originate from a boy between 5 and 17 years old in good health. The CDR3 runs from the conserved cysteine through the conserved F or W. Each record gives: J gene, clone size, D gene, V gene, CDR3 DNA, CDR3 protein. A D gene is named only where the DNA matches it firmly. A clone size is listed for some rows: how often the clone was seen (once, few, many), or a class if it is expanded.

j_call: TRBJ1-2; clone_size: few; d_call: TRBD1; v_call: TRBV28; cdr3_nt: TGTGCCAGCAGTCAAAGGCCGGGACAGAACCTTTATGGCTACACCTTC; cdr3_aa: CASSQRPGQNLYGYTF
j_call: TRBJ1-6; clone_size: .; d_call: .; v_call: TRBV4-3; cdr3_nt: TGCGCCAGCAGCCAAGAACCACCCAGGGTTTGGGGTTCACCCCTCCACTTT; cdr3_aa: CASSQEPPRVWGSPLHF
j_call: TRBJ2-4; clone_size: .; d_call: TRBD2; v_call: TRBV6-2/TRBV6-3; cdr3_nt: TGTGCCAGCAGACGAACTAGCGGGGGCAACATTCAGTACTTC; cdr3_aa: CASRRTSGGNIQYF
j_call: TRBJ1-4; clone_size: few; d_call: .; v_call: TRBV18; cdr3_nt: TGTGCCAGCTCACCGGCGATATCCTCAACTAATGAAAAACTGTTTTTT; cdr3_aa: CASSPAISSTNEKLFF
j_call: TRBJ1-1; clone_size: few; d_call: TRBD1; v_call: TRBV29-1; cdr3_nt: TGCAGCGGCCAGGGGGGCACTGAAGCTTTCTTT; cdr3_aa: CSGQGGTEAFF
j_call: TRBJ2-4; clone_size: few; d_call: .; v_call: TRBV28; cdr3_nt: TGTGCCAGCAGTTTGAGGACCGCACTCAGCAAAAGGGTTCAGTACTTC; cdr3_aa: CASSLRTALSKRVQYF
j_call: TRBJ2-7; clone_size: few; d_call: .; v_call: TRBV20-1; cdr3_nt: TGCAGTGCCGAGACCTACGAGCAGTACTTC; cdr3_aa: CSAETYEQYF
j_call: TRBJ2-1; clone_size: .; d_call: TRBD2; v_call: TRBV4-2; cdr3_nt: TGTGCCAGCAGCCTAGAGGAACTAGCGCATAACAATGAGCAGTTCTTC; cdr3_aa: CASSLEELAHNNEQFF
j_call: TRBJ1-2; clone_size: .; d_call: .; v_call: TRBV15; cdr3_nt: TGTGCCACCAGCAGAGCTACAGGGCCCTACTATGGCTACACCTTC; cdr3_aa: CATSRATGPYYGYTF
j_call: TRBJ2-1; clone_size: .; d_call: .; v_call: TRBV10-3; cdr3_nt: TGTGCCATCGGTCAGGGGACTACTTACAATGAGCAGTTCTTC; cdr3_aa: CAIGQGTTYNEQFF